The 16 T cell receptor beta chains given below trace back to one sample, sequenced in a study of T-cell reconstitution after alpha-beta-depleted transplantation in children. Unique molecular identifiers were incorporated during preparation of the TCRbeta library. MiXCR, applied by TCRdb to the PCR reads, yields one record per CDR3 protein. The data show 90,000 to 130,000 distinct CDR3 sequences, approximately 6.9% seen once. The sample was PBMCs, mostly from graft donor cells, taken 360 days after TCRalphabeta/CD19-depleted stem cell transplant. All receptors derive from a male patient between 2 and 9 years old who had a stem cell transplant for acute lymphoblastic leukemia, so the T cells may come from the graft donor.

As for this clonotype: A much larger clone differs by one base, so this may be a read error. The chain is built from TRBV7-8 and TRBJ2-5, with TRBD2 matching 11 bases. The CDR3 has 13 residues. Germline CDR1 reads SGHVS; CDR2 reads FQNEAQ. The junction had 4 bases not matched to a gene; V was cut back by 6 bases and J by 7 bases. CDR3 in amino acids: CASSSSGGVTQYF. CDR3 bases: TGTGCCAGCAGTAGTAGCGGGGGGGTGACCCAGTACTTC.

This clonotype showed up many times. This rearrangement joins TRBV6-1 to TRBJ1-5; D gene uncertain. The CDR3 is made up of 15 amino acids. V was trimmed by 0 bases and J by 11 bases, leaving 17 bases between them. Germline loops: CDR1 MNHNS, CDR2 SASEGT. The CDR3 DNA reads as TGTGCCAGCAGTGAAGCTGGCGCAGGCGGTTGGTCCCAGCATTTT. Protein sequence: CASSEAGAGGWSQHF.

The chain uses TRBV30 and TRBJ2-7; D unclear. From germline, CDR1 is GTSNPN and CDR2 SVGIG (reference sequence). V was pared by 5 bases and J by 0 bases, with 14 bases between. The CDR3 extends over 14 amino acids. The CDR3, as DNA: TGTGCCTGGGAAGGGAAAGCGCTCTCCTACGAGCAGTACTTC. This encodes CAWEGKALSYEQYF.

This clonotype rates as medium-sized. Here the CDR3 DNA reads TGTGCCAGCAGCGTATCTCTGACTAGAAACGAGCAGTACTTC. This codes for CASSVSLTRNEQYF. The chain is built from TRBV9 and TRBJ2-7; perhaps TRBD2 as D (6 bases). The CDR3 has 14 amino acids. Germline assignment: CDR1 SGDLS and CDR2 YYNGEE. Trimming cost V 1 base and J 5 bases, with 13 bases left between them. The whole variable domain, remainder taken from reference TRBV9 and TRBJ2-7, is DSGVTQTPKHLITATGQRVTLRCSPRSGDLSVYWYQQSLDQGLQFLIQYYNGEERAKGNILERFSAQQFPDLHSELNLSSLELGDSALYFCASSVSLTRNEQYFGPGTRLTVT.

In this sample, this clonotype turned up a few times. The chain couples TRBV11-2 to TRBJ2-6; 9 bases line up with TRBD1. The CDR3 has 17 amino acids. Losses at the gene ends were 5 bases for V and 2 bases for J; bases not matched to a gene: 7. In germline, CDR1 is SGHAT, CDR2 FQNNGV. CDR3 region: CASSRPGTGTGANVLTF. The CDR3 coding sequence is TGTGCCAGCAGCCGTCCCGGGACAGGGACTGGGGCCAACGTCCTGACTTTC.

The chain joins TRBV7-2 to TRBJ2-7, with 7 bases identical to TRBD1. The CDR3 length is 17 residues. V trimming: 4 bases; J trimming: 0 bases; junction bases outside the gene matches: 12. Germline CDR1 SGHTA, CDR2 FQGNSA. The CDR3 loop is CASSSYPTGLLSYEQYF. The CDR3 DNA sequence: TGTGCCAGCAGCTCCTACCCGACAGGGCTCCTCTCCTACGAGCAGTACTTC.

This clonotype was found many times. This sequence joins TRBV12-3 or TRBV12-4 and TRBJ2-7, with TRBD2 as a possible D gene (5 bases). Trimming removed 6 bases at V and 0 bases at J, with 15 bases between. This CDR3 spans 15 amino acids. CDR3 amino acids: CASRYGGLSSYEQYF. In nucleotides, the CDR3 is TGTGCCAGCAGGTACGGCGGGCTGAGCTCCTACGAGCAGTACTTC.

This clonotype was seen repeatedly, ten times or more. Written as DNA, the CDR3 is TGTGCCAGCAGCGGGACTAGCCGGAGCTACAATGAGCAGTTCTTC. This translates into CASSGTSRSYNEQFF. This rearrangement joins TRBV9 to TRBJ2-1, with 8 bases identical to TRBD2. Germline V gene sequence: CDR1 SGDLS, CDR2 YYNGEE. The CDR3 is made up of 15 amino acids. V was clipped by 3 bases and J by 3 bases; unmatched bases: 5.

This clonotype was detected ten times or more. The chain employs TRBV29-1 and TRBJ2-3; TRBD1 is a possible D gene (6 bases). The CDR3 is 12 amino acids. V shed 8 bases and J shed 5 bases, with 14 bases lying between them. Germline V gives CDR1 SQVTM, CDR2 ANQGSEA. The CDR3 sequence: CSLRGFVDTQYF. CDR3 in DNA: TGCAGCCTAAGGGGGTTTGTAGATACGCAGTATTTT.

The sample holds a few counts of this clonotype. The chain employs TRBV10-2 and TRBJ2-5; D may be TRBD2 (5 bases). CDR1 is WSHSY, CDR2 SAAADI, per germline. The CDR3 contains 14 residues. Trimming cost V 4 bases and J 1 base, with 10 bases left between them. For the CDR3, the DNA is TGCGCCAGCAGTGTGGCTAGCACCCAAGAGACCCAGTACTTC. Protein: CASSVASTQETQYF.

There are many counts of this clonotype. The chain is built from TRBV12-3 or TRBV12-4 and TRBJ2-3; D remains unclear. CDR3 length: 14 amino acids. V gave up 3 bases and J gave up 6 bases, with 13 bases separating them. CDR3 nucleotide sequence: TGTGCCAGCAGTTTCCCGAGACCAGCGGATACGCAGTATTTT. It translates to CASSFPRPADTQYF.

This clonotype was counted many times. The rearrangement links TRBV12-3 or TRBV12-4 to TRBJ2-3, with 14 bases identical to TRBD2. The length of the CDR3 is 16 residues. V trimming: 6 bases; J trimming: 2 bases; junction bases outside the gene matches: 4. CDR3 residues: CASREGLAGATDTQYF. CDR3 in DNA: TGTGCCAGCAGGGAGGGACTAGCGGGAGCCACAGATACGCAGTATTTT.

This clonotype was seen ten or more times. This chain uses TRBV20-1 with TRBJ2-4, with 8 bases aligning to TRBD1. The CDR3 is made up of 13 amino acids. With V trimmed by 3 bases and J by 10 bases, 8 bases remained unmatched. Germline V CDR1 and CDR2: DFQATT, SNEGSKA (reference sequence). In DNA form, the CDR3 reads TGCAGTGCTAGGGACAGGGCGAAAGGAATTCAGTACTTC. This sequence encodes CSARDRAKGIQYF.

This clonotype was counted between two and nine times. This chain connects TRBV7-3 to TRBJ1-2; D not certain. Germline V lookup: CDR1 SGHTA, CDR2 FQGTGA. V lost 4 bases and J 2 bases, leaving 11 bases between the germline ends. The CDR3 has 14 residues. CDR3 loop: CASSSRGPNYGYTF. Written as DNA, the CDR3 is TGTGCCAGCAGCTCCCGAGGGCCCAACTATGGCTACACCTTC. The entire variable domain, with the rest obtained from reference TRBV7-3 and TRBJ1-2, is as follows: GAGVSQTPSNKVTEKGKYVELRCDPISGHTALYWYRQSLGQGPEFLIYFQGTGAADDSGLPNDRFFAVRPEGSVSTLKIQRTERGDSAVYLCASSSRGPNYGYTFGSGTRLTVV.

This sequence joins TRBV6-1 and TRBJ2-7, with TRBD1 matching over 8 bases. Germline-derived CDR1 and CDR2 are MNHNS and SASEGT. CDR3 length: 13 amino acids. The J segment lost 9 bases and the V segment lost 10 bases, leaving 14 bases of the junction unmatched. The CDR3 spells CATSGTGPWAQYF. The CDR3 region has the DNA TGTGCCACATCCGGGACAGGACCTTGGGCGCAGTACTTC.

This clonotype was detected a few times. The CDR3 is CASSNRWRETQYF. CDR3 DNA sequence: TGTGCCAGCAGTAACAGATGGAGAGAGACCCAGTACTTC. The V and J genes are TRBV6-5 and TRBJ2-5, with D uncertain. The CDR3 is 13 amino acids. Germline CDR1 MNHEY, CDR2 SVGAGI. V lost 5 bases and J lost 4, with 11 bases in between.